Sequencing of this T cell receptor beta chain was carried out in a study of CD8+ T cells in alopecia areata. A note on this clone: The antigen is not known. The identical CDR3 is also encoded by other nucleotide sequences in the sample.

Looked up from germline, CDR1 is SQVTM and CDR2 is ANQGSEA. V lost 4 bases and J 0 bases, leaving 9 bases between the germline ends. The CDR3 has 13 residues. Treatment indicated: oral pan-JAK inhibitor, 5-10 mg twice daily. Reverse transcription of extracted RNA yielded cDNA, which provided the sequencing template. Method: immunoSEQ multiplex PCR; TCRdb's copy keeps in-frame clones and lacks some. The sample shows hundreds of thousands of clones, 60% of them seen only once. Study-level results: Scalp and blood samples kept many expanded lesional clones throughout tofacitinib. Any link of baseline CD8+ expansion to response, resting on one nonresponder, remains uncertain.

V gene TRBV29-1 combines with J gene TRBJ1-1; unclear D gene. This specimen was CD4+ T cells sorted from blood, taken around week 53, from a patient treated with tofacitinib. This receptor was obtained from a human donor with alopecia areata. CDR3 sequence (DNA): TGCAGCGTTGGTCAGGTGATGAACACTGAAGCTTTCTTT. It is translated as CSVGQVMNTEAFF.